This T cell receptor (beta chain) was sequenced during a study of cytomegalovirus exposure and HLA in healthy donors. Germline values: CDR1 GTSNPN, CDR2 SVGIG (reference sequence). The V end lost 0 bases, the J end lost 7 bases, and 19 bases lay between the germline ends. The CDR3 has 16 amino acids. Both 60 Vbeta primers and 13 Jbeta primers went into the PCR. Clones were read by immunoSEQ multiplex PCR, and TCRdb kept only the in-frame ones, dropping some. This sample has around 110,000 clones, with 73% found just once. Note on this clone: Its antigen remains unknown.

Healthy bone marrow donors supplied every sample. General observations from the study: It was 150 to 200 TCR beta chains that were listed as cytomegalovirus-associated. A few of the chains that were CMV-associated were confirmed in vitro to be specific for CMV antigens.

The V gene is TRBV30, the J gene TRBJ1-5, with unresolved D. Sequencing was carried out using PBMCs. The clonotype was recovered from a man aged 25-40 years in good health and CMV-seronegative. The CDR3 loop is CAWSVGPSTGGQPQHF. The CDR3 DNA reads as TGTGCCTGGAGTGTAGGACCGAGCACTGGAGGGCAGCCCCAGCATTTT.